The rows below give T cell receptor beta chains drawn from one sample of a study of T cells in Graves' hyperthyroidism and ophthalmopathy. MiXCR, applied by TCRdb to the multiplex PCR reads, yields one record per CDR3 protein. The data hold about 640,000 distinct CDR3 sequences, with 45% observed a single time. Material for sequencing was peripheral blood or thyroid tissue (not recorded which). Every receptor here comes from an adult man with Graves' disease, either hyperthyroidism or ophthalmopathy (not recorded which). Each CDR3 is given without its conserved first and last residue.

V gene	CDR3 length	CDR3 protein
TRBV25-1	14	ASSAEQGAGNQPQH
TRBV12-3/TRBV12-4	13	ASTAGEGAHYGYT
TRBV6-6	12	ASSEGTTDQPQH
TRBV5-4	14	ASSFGSGRSNQPQH
TRBV20-1	12	SARGTSASYGQY
TRBV29-1	11	SVEKGAVTEAF
TRBV5-1	13	ASSLAAGVEEKLF
TRBV2	13	ASTEMTGDPRGYT
TRBV9	13	ASSQTLRTQETQY
TRBV29-1	13	SVEGSDQYNYGYT
TRBV11-2	14	ASSLSTSGGAQTQY
TRBV7-9	11	ASSLGLAATQY
TRBV7-9	13	ASSLYRQGNSPLH
TRBV7-8	13	ASSPPGQLNQPQH
TRBV25-1	11	ASQRLANGELF
TRBV20-1	12	SARQGILNTEAF
TRBV5-8	10	ASRQGDYGYT
TRBV10-3	10	AISGNRGELF
TRBV7-2	14	ASSLAGLGGGETQY
TRBV29-1	12	SVQTGSIGETQY
TRBV6-5	14	ASSYLLTGMNTEAF
TRBV2	10	ASNRGLYEQY
TRBV12-3/TRBV12-4	11	ASGGQGRGTQY
TRBV7-9	13	ASSLTGGVGEKLF
TRBV5-5	12	ASSFGQTNQPQH
TRBV14	14	ASSQDRGKGRGGYT
TRBV7-2	11	ASSQVRGGEQY
TRBV7-9	13	ASSVDPDRSYGYT
TRBV12-3/TRBV12-4	16	ASSERGGARPKNTEAF
TRBV20-1	12	SAERDRGDYEQY
TRBV7-3	14	ASSPRVTTGGYEQY
TRBV12-3/TRBV12-4	15	ASSEFPGHGLNTEAF
TRBV2	13	ASSEAQPLGTEAF
TRBV6-5	11	ASRTRREETQY
TRBV24-1	11	ATKGTGNTEAF
TRBV20-1	12	SARAVPGGGEQY
TRBV5-1	11	ASTRDDEETQY
TRBV20-1	10	SAPGQEIEAF
TRBV2	13	ASSSGTGAGQPQH
TRBV2	12	ASSPTSLWETQY
TRBV7-2	14	ASSSRAGDVADEQY
TRBV7-8	11	ASSFSGAGEAF
TRBV9	12	ASSHGGSNEKLF
TRBV24-1	12	ASSLSKGRAGYT
TRBV20-1	10	SAGGRQETQY